Here is one T cell receptor (beta chain) with its context. This clone was recorded at least ten times. The antigen this receptor binds is unknown. One base away there is no much larger clone; base qualities are not given. CDR1 and CDR2 (SQVTM, ANQGSEA) derive from the germline V gene. There are 16 amino acids in the CDR3, from cysteine to phenylalanine inclusive. Kept here is only the CDR3 DNA, which spans 48 bases and is read in frame from base 1. V loses 5 bases of germline sequence and J loses 2 bases, and the interval between the two ends is 21 bases. The sample originates from a study of OX40 agonist ivuxolimab in advanced cancers. Concerning the study at large: Ivuxolimab was a fully human IgG2 agonistic monoclonal antibody targeting the costimulatory receptor OX40 (CD134). Intravenous ivuxolimab was administered to patients every 2 weeks at six dose levels: 0.01, 0.1, 0.3, 1.5, 3 and 10 mg/kg. Among the approximately 50 dose-escalation patients, approximately 20 had hepatocellular carcinoma, some 15 melanoma, 9 renal cell carcinoma and 9 head and neck cancer. In the dose-escalation cohort, around four fifths of patients were male, and the mean age was approximately 60 years with a range of about 23 to 79. Prior anti-PD-1, anti-PD-L1 or anti-CTLA-4 therapy was permitted, and checkpoint inhibitors had been received by roughly 40% of dose-escalation patients. Three dose-escalation patients achieved partial responses, one with hepatocellular carcinoma and two with cutaneous melanoma. The point of sequencing TCRbeta in the periphery was to test whether ivuxolimab changed TCR sequence diversity and drove clonal T-cell expansion. The paper describes the monotherapy dose-escalation part (N ≈ 49 patients) of the phase I trial of ivuxolimab. The research as a whole found: On average, CD8+ T cells showed more expanded clones than CD4+ T cells after ivuxolimab. In the 0.1-3.0 mg/kg groups, partial responders were among the patients with the lowest normalized peripheral clonal expansion, particularly in CD8+ T cells. At doses from 0.1 to 3.0 mg/kg, clonal expansion was seen in both CD4+ and CD8+ blood T cells between baseline and week 6. Which antigens the clonally expanded peripheral T cells were specific for was not determined. Low levels of normalized T-cell clonal expansion were also seen in some nonresponding patients.

The trial excluded patients who had a history of autoimmune disease or who were on systemic immunosuppression. Peripheral blood for TCR sequencing was collected from all dose cohorts at baseline, on cycle 4 day 1, and on cycle 7 day 1. The samples were drawn from a first-in-human, open-label, multicenter phase I dose-escalation trial of ivuxolimab. Adults with locally advanced or metastatic head and neck squamous cell, hepatocellular, melanoma or renal cell carcinoma were enrolled in the trial. CD4+ and CD8+ T cells were sorted separately from peripheral blood before TCR sequencing. Genomic DNA was isolated from the sorted cells so that the TCRbeta CDR3 region could be sequenced. TCRbeta CDR3 regions were sequenced using the immunoSEQ Assay. In its TCRdb copy, this immuneACCESS table keeps in-frame sequences only and misses some clones. Where compared with another copy, unresolved V genes explain less than half of these, and the others have no known cause. The table for this sample lists approximately 11,000 clones; roughly 70% of them were counted only once. 35% of the sample rests with the top ten.

The rearrangement joined TRBV29-1 to TRBJ1-1, and TRBD1 may be the D gene, going by 6 matching bases. The receptor's source is an adult with an advanced solid tumor such as melanoma, head and neck, liver or kidney cancer. Sequencing used CD4+ or CD8+ T cells sorted from blood, obtained in a trial of the OX40 agonist ivuxolimab. The DNA is TGCAGCGTTTCCCCCCCCCGGACAGCGCTCAACACTGAAGCTTTCTTT. This gives the protein CSVSPPRTALNTEAFF.